The present T cell receptor (beta chain) was sequenced within a study of T cells in localized non-small cell lung cancer. The study, taken as a whole, reports: In uninvolved adjacent lung, T cell clonality reached its highest value, exceeding tumor. An association was observed between higher blood T cell density and longer overall survival. A single tumor region was sequenced, leaving heterogeneity possible. The appearance of a median approximately 57 of the top 100 tumor clones was seen in adjacent lung.

For this clone: Its cognate antigen is unknown.

V was pared by 4 bases and J by 6 bases, with 15 bases between. The CDR3 runs 15 residues. Germline CDR1 is LGHNA and CDR2 is YSLEER. Using immunoSEQ multiplex PCR, the repertoire was profiled, and TCRdb retains in-frame clones only, with some absent. The table has around 28,000 clones, around 94% seen once. The sample consisted of peripheral blood, taken before any cancer treatment. This chain uses TRBV4-3 with TRBJ2-2; D may be TRBD1 (5 bases). The sequence was collected from a woman between 40 and 69 years old with stage I lung adenocarcinoma. In nucleotides, the CDR3 is TGCGCCAGCAGCCCCCAGGGTGAGGCCTCCGGGGAGCTGTTTTTT. Its protein is CASSPQGEASGELFF.